What follows are 24 T cell receptor beta chains derived from one specimen sequenced in a study of metastatic and nonmetastatic thyroid tumors (TCRdb year 2020). No treatment had been received by any patient before thyroid surgery. Receptor amplification or capture employed PCR. Sequenced on an Illumina HiSeq 4000. TCRdb reanalyzed the raw reads on its own, using fastp at Q25 for trimming and MiXCR for clone calling, and kept in-frame beta chains. Within this sample are 20,000 to 30,000 clones, with around 20% of them counted one time only. More than 6.5% of the sample comes from the top ten. The sequencing sample was made of blood. These TCRs come from a female donor with papillary thyroid cancer or a benign thyroid nodule (not recorded which). Some clones in this sample may be carry-over from other donors' samples.

This clone has at least ten counts. The chain joins TRBV11-2 to TRBJ2-3; 8 bases line up with TRBD2. CDR1 is SGHAT and CDR2 is FQNNGV in the germline V gene. V lost 1 base to trimming and J lost 2 bases; unmatched junction nucleotides: 5. This CDR3 is 16 amino acids long. CDR3 protein: CASSLVPGGDTDTQYF. In nucleotides, the CDR3 is TGTGCCAGCAGCTTAGTACCGGGGGGGGACACAGATACGCAGTATTTT.

The chain employs TRBV3-1 and TRBJ2-5, with 7 bases matching TRBD2. The CDR3 runs 16 residues. J lost 6 bases, V lost 0 bases, and 10 bases had no gene match. CDR1 LGHDT and CDR2 YNNKEL come from the germline V gene (reference sequence). CDR3 residues: CASSQDIGEGVKTQYF. DNA for the CDR3: TGTGCCAGCAGCCAAGATATTGGGGAGGGCGTGAAGACCCAGTACTTC.

In its sample, this clone was seen many times. The chain uses TRBV3-1 and TRBJ1-5, with D possibly TRBD1 on 6 matching bases. Trimming stripped 1 base from V and 6 bases from J, with 7 bases between. The germline CDR1 and CDR2 sequences are LGHDT and YNNKEL (reference sequence). The CDR3 has 13 amino acids. CDR3 sequence reads: CASSQGGAQPQHF. In DNA form, the CDR3 reads TGTGCCAGCAGCCAAGGGGGGGCTCAGCCCCAGCATTTT. The variable domain in full, completed from reference TRBV3-1 and TRBJ1-5, reads DTAVSQTPKYLVTQMGNDKSIKCEQNLGHDTMYWYKQDSKKFLKIMFSYNNKELIINETVPNRFSPKSPDKAHLNLHINSLELGDSAVYFCASSQGGAQPQHFGDGTRLSIL.

This clone was seen repeatedly, ten times or more. The gene calls are TRBV7-9 and TRBJ2-1; D gene ambiguous. The germline V gene encodes CDR1 SEHNR and CDR2 FQNEAQ (reference sequence). The CDR3 runs to 15 residues. Trimming stripped 5 bases from V and 0 bases from J, with 11 bases between. As DNA, the CDR3 is TGTGCCAGCAGCCCTCCCACGAGCTCCTACAATGAGCAGTTCTTC. It specifies CASSPPTSSYNEQFF. Complete variable domain (other parts from reference TRBV7-9 and TRBJ2-1): DTGVSQNPRHKITKRGQNVTFRCDPISEHNRLYWYRQTLGQGPEFLTYFQNEAQLEKSRLLSDRFSAERPKGSFSTLEIQRTEQGDSAMYLCASSPPTSSYNEQFFGPGTRLTVL.

The J gene is TRBJ1-5, the V gene TRBV11-2; possibly TRBD1 for D (5 bases). V lost 2 bases to trimming and J lost 4 bases, with 15 bases between them. The germline gives CDR1 SGHAT, CDR2 FQNNGV. The CDR3 has 16 residues. The CDR3 DNA is TGTGCCAGCAGCTTACATGCAGGGCAAACAAATCAGCCCCAGCATTTT. Translation gives CASSLHAGQTNQPQHF. The whole variable domain, filled in from reference TRBV11-2 and TRBJ1-5, reads EAGVAQSPRYKIIEKRQSVAFWCNPISGHATLYWYQQILGQGPKLLIQFQNNGVVDDSQLPKDRFSAERLKGVDSTLKIQPAKLEDSAVYLCASSLHAGQTNQPQHFGDGTRLSIL.

V usage is TRBV20-1 and J usage is TRBJ2-7; D is undetermined. The V end was cut by 1 base, the J end by 0 bases, with 7 bases between. This CDR3 contains 13 residues. The V gene's germline CDR1 is DFQATT and CDR2 SNEGSKA (reference sequence). The CDR3 sequence is CSARVSPSYEQYF. CDR3 nucleotides: TGCAGTGCTAGAGTCAGCCCCTCCTACGAGCAGTACTTC.

The chain's CDR3 is CASSEEGQLSYEQYV. DNA of the CDR3: TGTGCCAGCAGTGAGGAAGGACAGCTCTCCTACGAGCAGTACGTC. The chain joins TRBV6-1 to TRBJ2-7; perhaps TRBD1 as D (6 bases). Germline CDR1 is MNHNS and CDR2 is SASEGT. Deletions cut 3 bases from V and 0 bases from J, with 12 bases between. The CDR3 consists of 15 residues.

This clone was detected a few times. Sequence at one end of the junction differs from germline and may be a read error. The chain is built from TRBV6-6 and TRBJ2-2, with D perhaps TRBD1 (6 bases). The CDR3 is made up of 15 amino acids. The germline CDR1 and CDR2 sequences are MNHNY and SVGAGI (reference sequence). CDR3 in DNA: TGTGCCAACAGTTACTCGGGACAGAACACCGGGGAGCTGTTTTTT. It encodes CANSYSGQNTGELFF.

The CDR3 spells CSAIRDEFKGYTF. The CDR3 coding sequence is TGCAGTGCTATCCGCGACGAGTTCAAGGGCTACACCTTC. The rearrangement uses TRBV20-1 and TRBJ1-2; D is unresolved. The CDR3 totals 13 residues. CDR1 DFQATT and CDR2 SNEGSKA come from the germline V gene (reference sequence). Trimming stripped 4 bases from V and 8 bases from J, with 17 bases between.

There are many counts of this clone. The chain couples TRBV14 to TRBJ1-1; D uncertain. The length of the CDR3 is 15 residues. The V and J ends lost 1 base and 1 base respectively, with 10 bases between them. CDR1 and CDR2 (germline): SGHDN, FVKESK. The CDR3 reads CASSQVRGANTEAFF. CDR3 DNA: TGTGCCAGCAGCCAAGTGCGAGGAGCGAACACTGAAGCTTTCTTT.

The sample holds many counts of this clone. This may be a read error, as it is one base from a much larger clone. This chain uses TRBV6-5 with TRBJ1-6; unclear D gene. CDR3 length: 16 residues. Germline lookup yields CDR1 MNHEY and CDR2 SVGAGI. CDR3 coding DNA: TGTACCAGCAGTTACGGGAACCGTAGGCACAATTCACCCCTCCACTTT. Translated, it gives CTSSYGNRRHNSPLHF.

V is TRBV20-1 and J is TRBJ2-2; 12 bases are a match to TRBD1. This CDR3 has 17 amino acids. With V trimmed by 3 bases and J by 7 bases, 12 bases remained unmatched. CDR1 is DFQATT and CDR2 is SNEGSKA in the germline V gene (reference sequence). The CDR3 coding sequence is TGCAGTGCTAGTTGGGACAGGGGGCCCGGTATTGGCGGGGAGCTGTTTTTT. This sequence encodes CSASWDRGPGIGGELFF.

CDR3 region: CAISTSGETQYF. Written as DNA, the CDR3 is TGTGCCATCAGCACTAGCGGGGAGACCCAGTACTTC. The chain uses TRBV2 and TRBJ2-5, with TRBD2 matching over 9 bases. V lost 10 bases to trimming and J lost 5 bases; unmatched junction nucleotides: 5. CDR3 size: 12 residues. Germline CDR1 and CDR2: SNHLY and FYNNEI.

This clone was recorded a few times. V is TRBV19 and J is TRBJ2-7; a possible D gene is TRBD1 (6 bases). CDR3 length equals 15 residues. CDR1 LNHDA and CDR2 SQIVND come from the germline V gene (reference sequence). Trimming removed 5 bases from V and 2 bases from J, with 16 bases in between. The CDR3 sequence is CASSVAGEQTYEQYF. Written as DNA, the CDR3 is TGTGCCAGTAGTGTTGCAGGGGAACAGACCTACGAGCAGTACTTC.

There are many counts of this clone. Since no conserved phenylalanine or tryptophan closes the CDR3, a read error is the likely cause. V usage is TRBV7-6 and J usage is TRBJ2-2; D not resolved. V dropped 1 base and J dropped 1 base, with 10 bases sitting between them. The CDR3 spans 16 residues. CDR1 is SGHVS and CDR2 is FNYEAQ in the germline V gene. In DNA, the CDR3 is TGTGCCAGCAGCTTAGGGTACATCGGGAACACCGGGGAGCTGTTTCTT. It encodes CASSLGYIGNTGELFL.

This clone was recorded many times. This rearrangement joins TRBV10-1 to TRBJ1-1; 10 positions match TRBD1. The germline V gene has CDR1 WNHNN and CDR2 SYGVQD (reference sequence). J gave up 4 bases and V 5 bases, and 7 bases lay outside the gene matches. The CDR3 spans 15 residues. CDR3 DNA sequence: TGCGCCAGCAGTCGGGGACAGGGGTCGGGCACTGAAGCTTTCTTT. It specifies CASSRGQGSGTEAFF.

This clone was counted many times. The chain joins TRBV7-2 to TRBJ2-3; TRBD2 aligns across 7 bases. Germline CDR1 is SGHTA and CDR2 is FQGNSA. The CDR3 length is 12 residues. Losses at the gene ends were 8 bases for V and 4 bases for J; bases not matched to a gene: 3. The CDR3 protein is CASGTSADTQYF. CDR3 coding DNA: TGTGCCAGCGGTACTAGCGCAGATACGCAGTATTTT.

This clone came up many times. CDR3 loop: CASSYGGNGANVLTF. CDR3 bases: TGCGCCAGCAGCTACGGAGGGAATGGGGCCAACGTCCTGACTTTC. The chain uses TRBV5-1 and TRBJ2-6; a weak D match, TRBD2 (6 bases). CDR3 length: 15 amino acids. V lost 3 bases and J lost 3, with 10 bases in between. From germline, CDR1 is SGHRS and CDR2 YFSETQ.

This clone was recorded at least ten times. The gene calls are TRBV12-3 or TRBV12-4 and TRBJ2-3; the match to TRBD2 covers 13 bases. V lost 4 bases and J lost 6; bases outside the gene matches: 13. This CDR3 contains 18 residues. The CDR3 DNA sequence: TGTGCCAGCAGTTCCCTACCGGGACTAGCGGGAAGGGCGGATACGCAGTATTTT. Translated: CASSSLPGLAGRADTQYF.

Ten or more counts support this clone. V is TRBV28 and J is TRBJ1-2; no clear D. The CDR3 extends over 18 amino acids. CDR1 and CDR2 (germline): MDHEN, SYDVKM. V was clipped by 5 bases and J by 1 base, with 23 bases between them. CDR3 residues: CASSLYREGHGINYGYTF. CDR3 DNA: TGTGCCAGCAGTCTATACCGCGAAGGGCACGGAATTAACTATGGCTACACCTTC.

This clone was found many times. The chain combines TRBV20-1 with TRBJ1-5; a possible D gene is TRBD1 (5 bases). Germline CDR1 is DFQATT and CDR2 is SNEGSKA (reference sequence). The CDR3 is made up of 15 amino acids. Trimming left V 0 bases short and J 1 base short, with 10 bases between. The CDR3 reads CSARDGGPSNQPQHF. The CDR3 coding sequence is TGCAGTGCTAGAGATGGGGGACCGAGCAATCAGCCCCAGCATTTT.

This clone has at least ten counts. This may arise from a read error, as a much more abundant clone is one base away. The chain combines TRBV19 with TRBJ2-5; no definite D call. Germline V CDR1 and CDR2: LNHDA, SQIVND (reference sequence). This CDR3 contains 11 residues. The CDR3 region is CAGSIQETQYF. The CDR3 region has the DNA TGTGCCGGTAGTATCCAAGAGACCCAGTACTTC.

This clone occurred many times. The chain recombines TRBV6-2 or TRBV6-3 with TRBJ2-3, with 7 bases matching TRBD2. Germline CDR1 and CDR2: MNHEY and SVGEGT. This CDR3 has 11 amino acids. The trim removed 4 bases at V and 8 bases at J, leaving 0 bases unmatched. In nucleotides, the CDR3 is TGTGCCAGCAGTTCGGGAGGTACGCAGTATTTT. Its translation is CASSSGGTQYF.

Concerning this clone: A junction boundary mismatches the germline segment, possibly from a read error. The chain recombines TRBV6-1 with TRBJ2-7; D gene ambiguous. CDR1 is MNHNS, CDR2 SASEGT, per germline. This CDR3 is 14 amino acids long. DNA for the CDR3: TGTGCCAGCATTGATAGGCCCGGCTCCTACGAGCGGTACTTC. Residues: CASIDRPGSYERYF.